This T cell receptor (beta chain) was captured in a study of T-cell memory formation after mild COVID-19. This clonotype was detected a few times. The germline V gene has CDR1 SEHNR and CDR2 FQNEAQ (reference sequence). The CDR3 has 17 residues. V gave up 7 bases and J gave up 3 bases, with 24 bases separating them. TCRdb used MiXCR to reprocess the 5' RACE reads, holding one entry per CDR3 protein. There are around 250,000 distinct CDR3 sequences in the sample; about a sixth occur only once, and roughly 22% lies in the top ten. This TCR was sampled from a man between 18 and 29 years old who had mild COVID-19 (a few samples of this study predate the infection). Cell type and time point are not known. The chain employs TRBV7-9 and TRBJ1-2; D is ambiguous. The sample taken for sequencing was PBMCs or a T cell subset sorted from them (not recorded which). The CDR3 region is CASTSVRAKRSDYGYTF. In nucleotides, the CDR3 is TGTGCCAGCACCTCTGTGCGCGCCAAGCGGAGTGACTATGGCTACACCTTC.